This T cell receptor beta chain was profiled in a study of shared clonotypes between healthy human individuals. The V segment lost 1 base and the J segment 6 bases; nucleotides outside the gene matches: 4. This CDR3 comprises 14 residues. Per the germline V gene, CDR1 is SGHRS and CDR2 is YFSETQ. Genomic DNA belonging to each subset was distributed in equal measure over several immunoSEQ plates. The data were produced by immunoSEQ multiplex PCR, yet TCRdb's version contains in-frame clones alone and is incomplete. The table lists 2,500,000 or so clones, approximately 90% of them singletons. The V call is TRBV5-1, the J call TRBJ2-7; TRBD1 agrees at 10 bases. The receptor was isolated from a man younger than 35 in good health. Some clones in this sample may be carry-over from other donors' samples. Input material: naive CD4+ T cells from PBMCs. Subset in this sample: CD45RA+ positively selected. The CDR3 here is CASSLQGTGVEQYF. CDR3 in DNA: TGCGCCAGCAGCTTGCAGGGGACAGGGGTCGAGCAGTACTTC. Complete variable domain (other parts from reference TRBV5-1 and TRBJ2-7): KAGVTQTPRYLIKTRGQQVTLSCSPISGHRSVSWYQQTPGQGLQFLFEYFSETQRNKGNFPGRFSGRQFSNSRSEMNVSTLELGDSALYLCASSLQGTGVEQYFGPGTRLTVT.